The 28 T cell receptor beta chains presented below share a single source sample, sequenced in a study of glioma-infiltrating T cells after dendritic cell vaccination. This sample's time point: after dendritic cell vaccination, including at tumor progression/relapse. The repertoire was sequenced with immunoSEQ multiplex PCR; TCRdb's copy has only in-frame clones and lacks some. The repertoire holds some 99,000 clones, with over 80% as singletons. This specimen was blood, taken after dendritic cell vaccination. The receptors were sampled from a human donor with glioblastoma.

This chain links TRBV19 with TRBJ2-3; 9 nucleotides match TRBD1. Per the germline V gene, CDR1 is LNHDA and CDR2 is SQIVND (reference sequence). The length of the CDR3 is 15 residues. Trimming took 5 bases from V and 4 from J; bases not matched to a gene: 7. The DNA of the CDR3 is TGTGCCAGTAGTCTGGACAGGGGTACGGCAGATACGCAGTATTTT. It yields the protein CASSLDRGTADTQYF.

The chain couples TRBV18 to TRBJ1-2; D gene uncertain. The ends were cut back, 8 bases at V and 3 bases at J, with 10 bases in the middle. CDR3 length: 12 residues. CDR1 is KGHSH and CDR2 is LQKENI in the germline V gene. CDR3 bases: TGTGCCAGCGCCAAAGAGGACTATGGCTACACCTTC. Its translation is CASAKEDYGYTF.

This chain connects TRBV27 to TRBJ2-2; 12 positions match TRBD1. Trimming took 6 bases from V and 8 from J; bases not matched to a gene: 4. Germline lookup yields CDR1 MNHEY and CDR2 SMNVEV (reference sequence). The CDR3 is 14 amino acids. The CDR3 reads CASRGQGAPGELFF. As DNA, the CDR3 is TGTGCCAGCAGGGGACAGGGGGCTCCTGGGGAGCTGTTTTTT.

The CDR3 DNA sequence: TGTGCCAGTAACGGACAGAACAATCAGCCCCAGCATTTT. This encodes CASNGQNNQPQHF. This chain links TRBV19 with TRBJ1-5; D may be TRBD1 (6 bases). Germline CDR1 LNHDA, CDR2 SQIVND (reference sequence). The germline V and J ends were trimmed by 7 bases and 3 bases, with 10 bases remaining between them. There are 13 residues in the CDR3.

This chain joins TRBV19 and TRBJ1-2; perhaps TRBD1 as D (5 bases). V lost 5 bases, J lost 4 bases, and 11 bases lay in between. CDR3 length: 13 residues. Germline lookup yields CDR1 LNHDA and CDR2 SQIVND (reference sequence). The CDR3 DNA reads TGTGCCAGTAGTGTAAGTCAGGGCTATGGCTACACCTTC. Its protein product is CASSVSQGYGYTF. The entire variable domain, with the rest obtained from reference TRBV19 and TRBJ1-2, is as follows: DGGITQSPKYLFRKEGQNVTLSCEQNLNHDAMYWYRQDPGQGLRLIYYSQIVNDFQKGDIAEGYSVSREKKESFPLTVTSAQKNPTAFYLCASSVSQGYGYTFGSGTRLTVV.

The chain employs TRBV9 and TRBJ2-3, with D unclear. Germline V gene sequence: CDR1 SGDLS, CDR2 YYNGEE. The V gene lost 0 bases and the J gene lost 2 bases, with 7 bases spanning the gap. This CDR3 spans 14 amino acids. CDR3 residues: CASSVVSLTDTQYF. The CDR3 DNA reads as TGTGCCAGCAGCGTAGTATCCCTCACAGATACGCAGTATTTT.

The chain joins TRBV6-6 to TRBJ1-2; 7 bases align to TRBD1. The length of the CDR3 is 15 residues. V was pared by 8 bases and J by 3 bases, with 12 bases of the junction left unmatched. Germline CDR1 and CDR2: MNHNY and SVGAGI (reference sequence). The CDR3 region is CASYRGRQTYYGYTF. The DNA for the CDR3 is TGTGCCAGCTACAGGGGCAGACAGACGTACTATGGCTACACCTTC.

This clone was seen repeatedly, ten times or more. The V gene is TRBV6-6, the J gene TRBJ2-3; 7 bases fit TRBD1. The CDR3 runs 16 residues. V lost 1 base and J lost 4; bases outside the gene matches: 8. The germline V gene has CDR1 MNHNY and CDR2 SVGAGI (reference sequence). Here the CDR3 DNA reads TGTGCCAGCAGTTACTTCTCCGCTGGACAGGCAGATACGCAGTATTTT. Its protein is CASSYFSAGQADTQYF.

The chain links TRBV11-3 to TRBJ1-1; D is undetermined. This CDR3 comprises 9 residues. CDR1 is SGHNT and CDR2 is YENEEA in the germline V gene. V lost 6 bases and J lost 11, with 7 bases in between. The CDR3, as DNA: TGTGCCAGCAGTCTAGAGGCTTTCTTT. Its protein is CASSLEAFF.

The chain is built from TRBV11-2 and TRBJ1-2, with 8 nucleotides matching TRBD1. The CDR3 runs 15 residues. Germline V CDR1 and CDR2: SGHAT, FQNNGV. Trimming at V came to 3 bases and at J to 7 bases, leaving 10 bases not matched to a gene. CDR3 in DNA: TGTGCCAGCAGCTTTCCTGCGGCAGGGGGCGGTGGCTACACCTTC. Encoded protein: CASSFPAAGGGGYTF.

This clone was counted a single time. The chain recombines TRBV6-1 with TRBJ1-2, with 10 nucleotides matching TRBD1. The germline V gene has CDR1 MNHNS and CDR2 SASEGT. The CDR3 contains 16 residues. V lost 0 bases, J lost 4 bases, and 5 bases stayed unmatched. CDR3 sequence reads: CASSEAIWTGGYGYTF. The CDR3 DNA follows: TGTGCCAGCAGTGAAGCGATTTGGACAGGGGGCTATGGCTACACCTTC.

The chain is built from TRBV5-1 and TRBJ1-2; TRBD1 matches at 9 bases. CDR1 is SGHRS and CDR2 is YFSETQ in the germline V gene. V lost 4 bases to trimming and J lost 9 bases; unmatched junction nucleotides: 13. CDR3 length: 15 amino acids. The chain's CDR3 is CASSGLQGASRSYTF. The CDR3 coding sequence is TGCGCCAGCAGCGGACTACAGGGGGCTAGTAGGAGCTACACCTTC. Variable domain in full (rest from reference TRBV5-1 and TRBJ1-2): KAGVTQTPRYLIKTRGQQVTLSCSPISGHRSVSWYQQTPGQGLQFLFEYFSETQRNKGNFPGRFSGRQFSNSRSEMNVSTLELGDSALYLCASSGLQGASRSYTFGSGTRLTVV.

This chain joins TRBV27 and TRBJ1-4; TRBD1 might be the D (6 bases). The germline V and J ends were trimmed by 5 bases and 7 bases, with 11 bases remaining between them. This CDR3 has 13 amino acids. Germline loops: CDR1 MNHEY, CDR2 SMNVEV (reference sequence). CDR3 in amino acids: CASSGRGFEKLFF. DNA of the CDR3: TGTGCCAGCAGTGGGAGGGGGTTTGAAAAACTGTTTTTT.

This clone has a handful of counts. The J gene is TRBJ2-7, the V gene TRBV4-1, with D tentatively TRBD2 (6 bases). CDR1 and CDR2 from the germline V gene are MGHRA and YSYEKL. The V gene lost 4 bases and the J gene lost 0 bases, with 13 bases spanning the gap. The CDR3 consists of 15 residues. As DNA, the CDR3 is TGCGCCAGCAGCCCAGGGACTTTTAGCTCCTACGAGCAGTACTTC. Amino acids: CASSPGTFSSYEQYF.

This chain joins TRBV5-1 and TRBJ2-7; D possibly corresponds to TRBD1 (6 bases). The germline CDR1 and CDR2 sequences are SGHRS and YFSETQ. Trimming took off 7 bases at V and 0 bases at J, with 11 bases between the two ends. The CDR3 is 13 residues long. The chain's CDR3 is CASARDNSYEQYF. The CDR3 DNA sequence: TGCGCCAGCGCACGGGACAACTCCTACGAGCAGTACTTC.

This clone was seen more than once but under ten times. The chain uses TRBV6-6 and TRBJ1-2, with a weak D call TRBD1 (6 bases). CDR3 length: 15 amino acids. Germline V gives CDR1 MNHNY, CDR2 SVGAGI (reference sequence). Trimming took 5 bases from V and 4 from J, leaving 17 bases between them. CDR3 DNA sequence: TGTGCCAGCAGTCCTCCGGGACAACCCTTCTATGGCTACACCTTC. Its translation: CASSPPGQPFYGYTF.

The chain joins TRBV7-9 to TRBJ2-5; 11 positions match TRBD2. The J call is doubtful: the DNA matches TRBJ2-7 better. The CDR3 sequence is 16 residues long. CDR1 SEHNR and CDR2 FQNEAQ come from the germline V gene (reference sequence). The CDR3 DNA reads TGTGCCAGCAGCTCGGGACTAGCGGAGGCATTCGACGAGCAGTACTTC. Its translation: CASSSGLAEAFDEQYF.

The gene calls are TRBV5-8 and TRBJ2-1; the match to TRBD2 covers 10 bases. The CDR3 has 20 amino acids. Germline V gene lookup returns CDR1 SGHTS and CDR2 YDEGEE. V lost 3 bases and J lost 3; bases outside the gene matches: 18. As DNA, the CDR3 is TGTGCCAGCAGCTCGCCCACGGGACTAGCGCGACCCGCTCGCTACAATGAGCAGTTCTTC. Its protein product is CASSSPTGLARPARYNEQFF.

V gene TRBV5-1 combines with J gene TRBJ2-1; TRBD2 might be the D (5 bases). The CDR3 length is 14 residues. V was shortened by 7 bases and J by 7 bases, with 18 bases between the two germline ends. In germline, CDR1 is SGHRS, CDR2 YFSETQ. The DNA of the CDR3 is TGCGCCAGCTCTACGAAATACCGCGGGAATGAGCAGTTCTTC. Translation: CASSTKYRGNEQFF.

The chain is built from TRBV7-9 and TRBJ2-3; 7 nucleotides match TRBD2. The length of the CDR3 is 15 residues. After removal of 5 bases from V and 1 base from J, the junction contained 6 bases not matched to a gene. Germline loops: CDR1 SEHNR, CDR2 FQNEAQ (reference sequence). The CDR3 spells CASSRATSGTDTQYF. The DNA for the CDR3 is TGTGCCAGCAGCCGAGCTACTAGCGGCACAGATACGCAGTATTTT. Full variable domain (remainder filled in from reference TRBV7-9 and TRBJ2-3): DTGVSQNPRHKITKRGQNVTFRCDPISEHNRLYWYRQTLGQGPEFLTYFQNEAQLEKSRLLSDRFSAERPKGSFSTLEIQRTEQGDSAMYLCASSRATSGTDTQYFGPGTRLTVL.

This chain links TRBV2 with TRBJ1-5; 10 bases fit TRBD1. Trimming at V came to 3 bases and at J to 0 bases, leaving 5 bases not matched to a gene. The CDR3 runs to 17 residues. The germline V gene encodes CDR1 SNHLY and CDR2 FYNNEI. CDR3 coding DNA: TGTGCCAGCAGTGACCGGACAGGGGGTTATAGCAATCAGCCCCAGCATTTT. Translated, it gives CASSDRTGGYSNQPQHF.

The rearrangement uses TRBV14 and TRBJ2-7; 7 nucleotides line up with TRBD1. The V segment lost 4 bases and the J segment 2 bases; nucleotides outside the gene matches: 8. This CDR3 is built from 15 residues. Germline loops: CDR1 SGHDN, CDR2 FVKESK. For the CDR3, the DNA is TGTGCCAGCAGCCCCCGGACAGGTTATCCCTACGAGCAGTACTTC. Translation: CASSPRTGYPYEQYF.

There are a few counts of this clone. The chain has TRBV10-3 and TRBJ2-1; 8 nucleotides align to TRBD2. The V gene's germline CDR1 is ENHRY and CDR2 SYGVKD. The CDR3 is made up of 15 amino acids. The V gene end was trimmed by 6 bases and the J gene end by 6 bases; junction bases not matched to a gene: 10. This CDR3 reads CAIRRGAGDLNEQFF. CDR3 in DNA: TGTGCCATCAGGAGAGGAGCGGGGGACCTCAATGAGCAGTTCTTC.

This clone has only one observation. The DNA for the CDR3 is TGTGCCATCGACGGACAGGGAAGATACGAGCAGTACTTC. Encoded protein: CAIDGQGRYEQYF. The chain employs TRBV6-4 and TRBJ2-7; 8 nucleotides match TRBD1. With V trimmed by 10 bases and J by 4 bases, 9 bases remained unmatched. This CDR3 has 13 residues. CDR1 and CDR2 (germline): MRHNA, SNTAGT.

The rearrangement links TRBV18 to TRBJ2-7; no clear D gene. Trimming pared 3 bases from V and 2 bases from J, leaving 14 bases between. The CDR3 length is 15 residues. Germline V CDR1 and CDR2: KGHSH, LQKENI. In DNA form, the CDR3 reads TGTGCCAGCTCACCTGAAGCCGCAGGTACCTACGAGCAGTACTTC. Protein product: CASSPEAAGTYEQYF.

The chain uses TRBV9 and TRBJ1-2; 12 nucleotides match TRBD1. The CDR3 spans 18 residues. V shed 3 bases, J shed 0 bases, and the junction held 9 bases outside the gene matches. The germline V gene encodes CDR1 SGDLS and CDR2 YYNGEE. The CDR3, as DNA: TGTGCCAGCAGCGCAAGGGGACAGGGGGCCTCCGCTAACTATGGCTACACCTTC. This translates into CASSARGQGASANYGYTF. The full variable domain, with the rest looked up from reference TRBV9 and TRBJ1-2, is DSGVTQTPKHLITATGQRVTLRCSPRSGDLSVYWYQQSLDQGLQFLIQYYNGEERAKGNILERFSAQQFPDLHSELNLSSLELGDSALYFCASSARGQGASANYGYTFGSGTRLTVV.

This clone came up a few times. This chain uses TRBV9 with TRBJ1-2; 9 bases match TRBD1. After removal of 3 bases from V and 4 bases from J, the junction contained 7 bases not matched to a gene. Germline assignment: CDR1 SGDLS and CDR2 YYNGEE. The CDR3 runs to 15 residues. The CDR3: CASSAGTGPLYGYTF. The CDR3 DNA reads TGTGCCAGCAGCGCCGGGACAGGGCCCCTCTATGGCTACACCTTC.

The chain carries TRBV30 and TRBJ1-5, with a weak D call TRBD1 (6 bases). Germline CDR1 GTSNPN, CDR2 SVGIG (reference sequence). The CDR3 has 12 amino acids. With 5 bases removed from V and 7 bases from J, the gap between germline ends came to 12 bases. CDR3 loop: CAWGGAEQPQHF. CDR3 coding DNA: TGTGCCTGGGGGGGCGCCGAGCAGCCCCAGCATTTT.